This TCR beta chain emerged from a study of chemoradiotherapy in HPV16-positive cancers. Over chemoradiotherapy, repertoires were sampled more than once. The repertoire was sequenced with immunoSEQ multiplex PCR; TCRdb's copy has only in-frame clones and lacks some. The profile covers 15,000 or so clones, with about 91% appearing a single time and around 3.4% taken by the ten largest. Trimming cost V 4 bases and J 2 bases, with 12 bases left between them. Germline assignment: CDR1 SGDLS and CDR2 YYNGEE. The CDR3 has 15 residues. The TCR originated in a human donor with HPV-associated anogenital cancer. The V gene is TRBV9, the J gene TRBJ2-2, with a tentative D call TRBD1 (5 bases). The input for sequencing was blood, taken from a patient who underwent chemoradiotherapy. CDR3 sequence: CASSPQGPNTGELFF. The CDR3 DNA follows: TGTGCCAGCAGCCCGCAGGGCCCTAACACCGGGGAGCTGTTTTTT.